A single sample gave rise to the 17 T cell receptor beta chains below, sequenced in a study of breast tumors, draining lymph nodes, adjacent tissues. TCRdb re-derived calls from the multiplex PCR reads in MiXCR, one entry per CDR3 protein. Of tens of thousands of distinct CDR3 sequences in the sample, roughly 55% are singletons; the top ten hold 14%. The sample consisted of breast tumor tissue. These TCRs come from a female donor with breast cancer. Some clones in this sample may be carry-over from other donors' samples.

Sample share makes this clonotype medium-sized (0.01 to 0.1%). This CDR3 reads CASSARGAPRPDTQYF. The CDR3 DNA is TGTGCCAGCAGCGCAAGGGGGGCCCCCCGGCCAGATACGCAGTATTTT. The rearrangement uses TRBV9 and TRBJ2-3; the D gene could be TRBD1 or TRBD2 (6 bases each). There are 16 residues in the CDR3. Per the germline V gene, CDR1 is SGDLS and CDR2 is YYNGEE. Deletions cut 3 bases from V and 4 bases from J, with 18 bases between.

The genes are TRBV7-9 and TRBJ2-7, with TRBD1 as a possible D gene (5 bases). This CDR3 has 12 amino acids. Trimming left V 5 bases short and J 4 bases short, with 9 bases between. Germline loops: CDR1 SEHNR, CDR2 FQNEAQ (reference sequence). CDR3 sequence (DNA): TGTGCCAGCAGCGTGGGGCGGTACGAGCAGTACTTC. Its protein product is CASSVGRYEQYF.

The chain employs TRBV4-3 and TRBJ1-2, with no clear D. Trimming shortened V by 2 bases and J by 0 bases, and 10 bases separated the two germline ends. Germline CDR1 reads LGHNA; CDR2 reads YSLEER. CDR3 length: 15 residues. CDR3 amino acids: CASSQYTGSNYGYTF. As DNA, the CDR3 is TGCGCCAGCAGCCAATATACGGGGTCTAACTATGGCTACACCTTC.

Notes on this clonotype: A read error may account for a junction end that differs from germline. The chain is built from TRBV20-1 and TRBJ2-1; 8 bases fit TRBD2. CDR1 DFQATT and CDR2 SNEGSKA come from the germline V gene (reference sequence). This CDR3 has 17 amino acids. The CDR3 loop is CSARVPRTSRSGNEQFF. CDR3 in DNA: TGTAGTGCCAGAGTCCCCAGGACTAGCAGGAGTGGGAATGAGCAGTTCTTC.

This clonotype was observed many times. The CDR3 protein is CASRPGTESYEQYF. CDR3 bases: TGTGCCAGCAGACCCGGGACAGAGAGCTACGAGCAGTACTTC. This chain connects TRBV6-1 to TRBJ2-7, with 7 bases identical to TRBD1. This CDR3 region has 14 residues. Germline CDR1 and CDR2: MNHNS and SASEGT. The trim removed 6 bases at V and 3 bases at J, leaving 8 bases unmatched.

This clonotype is labeled as medium-sized (0.01 to 0.1%). This chain joins TRBV2 and TRBJ2-7; TRBD1 matches 10 bases. Per the germline V gene, CDR1 is SNHLY and CDR2 is FYNNEI. J gave up 7 bases and V 2 bases, and 2 bases lay outside the gene matches. This CDR3 is 13 amino acids long. The CDR3 DNA sequence: TGTGCCAGCAGTGAAAGGGACAGGGGTGAGCAGTACTTC. Its translation is CASSERDRGEQYF.

The table lists this clonotype with many counts. The chain carries TRBV7-2 and TRBJ2-3, with TRBD1 matching over 9 bases. After removal of 5 bases from V and 4 bases from J, the junction contained 4 bases not matched to a gene. The CDR3 totals 14 residues. Germline V gene data show CDR1 as SGHTA and CDR2 as FQGNSA. The CDR3 reads CASSLGQGADTQYF. In nucleotides, the CDR3 is TGTGCCAGCAGCCTGGGACAGGGTGCAGATACGCAGTATTTT.

This clonotype was seen once. The chain combines TRBV24-1 with TRBJ2-7, with D perhaps TRBD2 (5 bases). The CDR3 has 14 residues. Trimming removed 12 bases at V and 4 bases at J, with 21 bases between. Germline V gene lookup returns CDR1 KGHDR and CDR2 SFDVKD. As DNA, the CDR3 is TGTGCCGTTCGGATGACACGGGGTGAGTACGAGCAGTACTTC. Translation: CAVRMTRGEYEQYF.

The chain employs TRBV3-1 and TRBJ1-3; the D gene is possibly TRBD1 (6 bases). This CDR3 region has 12 residues. Trimming took off 4 bases at V and 13 bases at J, with 14 bases between the two ends. The V gene's germline CDR1 is LGHDT and CDR2 YNNKEL (reference sequence). CDR3: CASSRGDKVIYF. Written as DNA, the CDR3 is TGTGCCAGCAGCCGGGGGGACAAGGTTATATATTTT.

CDR3: CSASLGTSYEQYF. For the CDR3, the DNA is TGCAGTGCTTCCCTAGGGACGTCCTACGAGCAGTACTTC. The chain couples TRBV20-1 to TRBJ2-7; D could derive from TRBD1 or TRBD2 (5 bases each). The CDR3 contains 13 residues. V shed 5 bases and J shed 1 base, with 12 bases lying between them. Germline CDR1 is DFQATT and CDR2 is SNEGSKA (reference sequence).

This chain connects TRBV2 to TRBJ2-7, with D uncertain. Germline assignment: CDR1 SNHLY and CDR2 FYNNEI. The V end was cut by 2 bases, the J end by 6 bases, with 5 bases between. The CDR3 totals 11 residues. The CDR3 DNA is TGTGCCAGCAGTGAATGGTCCGAGCAGTACGTC. It translates to CASSEWSEQYV.

This clonotype was seen many times. V usage is TRBV6-1 and J usage is TRBJ2-7; TRBD1 is a possible D gene (6 bases). This CDR3 has 14 residues. The V end lost 1 base, the J end lost 5 bases, and 12 bases lay between the germline ends. Germline CDR1 is MNHNS and CDR2 is SASEGT. As DNA, the CDR3 is TGTGCCAGCAGTGAAGTTAGGACAGAGAACGAGCAGTACTTC. It specifies CASSEVRTENEQYF.

The chain has TRBV7-2 and TRBJ1-5; tentative D call: TRBD1 (5 bases). V shed 5 bases and J shed 7 bases, with 21 bases lying between them. CDR1 is SGHTA and CDR2 is FQGNSA in the germline V gene. This CDR3 spans 16 amino acids. Here the CDR3 reads CASSPKGVGFDQPQHF. In nucleotides, the CDR3 is TGTGCCAGCAGCCCGAAAGGGGTAGGGTTCGACCAGCCCCAGCATTTT.

The chain has TRBV12-3 or TRBV12-4 and TRBJ1-4; a weak D match, TRBD1 (6 bases). Trimming stripped 3 bases from V and 6 bases from J, with 11 bases between. This CDR3 contains 14 residues. CDR3 loop: CASSFRTVDEKLFF. CDR3 DNA: TGTGCCAGCAGTTTTCGGACAGTGGATGAAAAACTGTTTTTT.

V usage is TRBV7-2 and J usage is TRBJ1-5; no firm D call. The CDR3 runs 15 residues. The V gene's germline CDR1 is SGHTA and CDR2 FQGNSA. The V end was cut by 5 bases, the J end by 0 bases, with 11 bases between. CDR3 region: CASSPHSDSNQPQHF. The CDR3 region has the DNA TGTGCCAGCAGCCCTCACAGTGATAGCAATCAGCCCCAGCATTTT.

The rearrangement joins TRBV20-1 to TRBJ2-7; D is possibly TRBD1 (7 bases). The CDR3 has 12 amino acids. Trimming left V 2 bases short and J 6 bases short, with 11 bases between. Germline V gene lookup returns CDR1 DFQATT and CDR2 SNEGSKA (reference sequence). CDR3 residues: CSARQGGGEQYF. The CDR3 region has the DNA TGCAGTGCTAGACAGGGGGGAGGCGAGCAGTACTTC.

This clonotype is classed as medium-sized. This chain joins TRBV4-3 and TRBJ1-2, with a possible D match to TRBD1 (5 bases). Per germline, CDR1 LGHNA and CDR2 YSLEER. Between the trimmed V and J ends, which lost 3 bases and 7 bases, there was a span of 6 bases. The CDR3 has 11 residues. The chain's CDR3 is CASSQGGGYTF. In DNA form, the CDR3 reads TGCGCCAGCAGCCAGGGGGGTGGCTACACCTTC.